This TCR beta chain was observed in a study of blood T cell repertoires in COVID-19. About the study: Samples taken during acute and convalescent COVID-19 were collected in the United States, Italy and Spain.

Source study methods: Amplifying reference gene primers gave estimates of nucleated cell counts. TCRdb's copy holds only in-frame clones and misses some; the assay was immunoSEQ multiplex PCR. V, J and clone size were drawn from that table, and D and trimming were deduced from the DNA. Altogether 75,000 to 95,000 clones are present, approximately 79% being singletons, with the ten largest covering 3% to 4.5%. By sample fraction, this clone is medium-sized. With 2 bases clipped from V and 5 bases from J, the junction kept 11 bases outside the gene matches. Per germline, CDR1 LGHNA and CDR2 YSLEER. The CDR3 spans 17 residues. Seattle researchers signed up patients amid active infection and tracked them longitudinally.

This clonotype originated in a man aged 65 to 79 with COVID-19, enrolled during active disease. This chain uses TRBV4-3 with TRBJ2-1; 8 bases align to TRBD1. What was sequenced was peripheral blood. The CDR3 here is CASSQQWTGNSHNEQFF. In DNA form, the CDR3 reads TGCGCCAGCAGCCAACAATGGACAGGGAATTCCCACAATGAGCAGTTCTTC.